Listed below are T cell receptor beta chains from one sample, sequenced in a study of blood T cell repertoires in COVID-19. Clones were read by immunoSEQ multiplex PCR, and TCRdb kept only the in-frame ones, dropping some. The table shows roughly 250,000 clones, with approximately 90% occurring only once. The sample was peripheral blood. The source is a woman aged 40 to 55 who had recovered from COVID-19. The CDR3 runs from the conserved cysteine through the conserved F or W. D genes are given only for firm matches. Rows may omit the clone size; those that give it use once, few, many or a size class.

d_gene: TRBD1; len: 17; abundance: -; v_gene: TRBV3-1/TRBV3-2; j_gene: TRBJ1-2; CDR3nt: TGTGCCAGCAGCCAGGAATGGACAGGGGGCTCCAACTATGGCTACACCTTC; CDR3aa: CASSQEWTGGSNYGYTF
d_gene: TRBD1; len: 17; abundance: -; v_gene: TRBV25-1; j_gene: TRBJ1-2; CDR3nt: TGTGCCAGCAGTGAAAACGGACAGGGGGCCTTTAACTATGGCTACACCTTC; CDR3aa: CASSENGQGAFNYGYTF
d_gene: -; len: 15; abundance: -; v_gene: TRBV18; j_gene: TRBJ1-5; CDR3nt: TGTGCCAGCTCACCGGTTGAGGGAGCTACTCAGCCCCAGCATTTT; CDR3aa: CASSPVEGATQPQHF
d_gene: -; len: 16; abundance: -; v_gene: TRBV19; j_gene: TRBJ2-1; CDR3nt: TGTGCCAGTAGTATAGTGGGACTCACCTCATCCAATGAGCAGTTCTTC; CDR3aa: CASSIVGLTSSNEQFF
d_gene: -; len: 14; abundance: -; v_gene: TRBV7-2; j_gene: TRBJ2-1; CDR3nt: TGTGCCAGCAGCTTAGTGGGCCTGGCTAATGAGCAGTTCTTC; CDR3aa: CASSLVGLANEQFF
d_gene: -; len: 14; abundance: -; v_gene: TRBV9; j_gene: TRBJ2-1; CDR3nt: TGTGCCAGCAGCGTAGATCAGGGGATAGGTGAGCAGTTCTTC; CDR3aa: CASSVDQGIGEQFF
d_gene: TRBD1; len: 16; abundance: -; v_gene: TRBV28; j_gene: TRBJ2-3; CDR3nt: TGTGCCAGCAGTTTACGAGGGACAGGTTACACAGATACGCAGTATTTT; CDR3aa: CASSLRGTGYTDTQYF
d_gene: TRBD2; len: 17; abundance: -; v_gene: TRBV4-3; j_gene: TRBJ2-3; CDR3nt: TGCGCCAGCAGCCCCGGGACTAGCGGGGGGCCCACAGATACGCAGTATTTT; CDR3aa: CASSPGTSGGPTDTQYF
d_gene: TRBD1; len: 17; abundance: -; v_gene: TRBV4-1; j_gene: TRBJ1-1; CDR3nt: TGCGCCAGCAGCCCTAGGACAGGGGTTCGTTTGAACACTGAAGCTTTCTTT; CDR3aa: CASSPRTGVRLNTEAFF
d_gene: -; len: 15; abundance: once; v_gene: TRBV7-8; j_gene: TRBJ2-7; CDR3nt: TGTGCCAGCAGCCCACCCCAGGGGCAGGGGATCGAGCAGTACTTC; CDR3aa: CASSPPQGQGIEQYF
d_gene: -; len: 17; abundance: -; v_gene: TRBV28; j_gene: TRBJ2-3; CDR3nt: TGTGCCAGCACCCTCCGCGGAGTATACCCTAGCACAGATACGCAGTATTTT; CDR3aa: CASTLRGVYPSTDTQYF
d_gene: -; len: 15; abundance: -; v_gene: TRBV7-2; j_gene: TRBJ1-3; CDR3nt: TGTGCCAGCAGCTTAGCGAGAGGAGCAGGAAACACCATATATTTT; CDR3aa: CASSLARGAGNTIYF
d_gene: -; len: 14; abundance: -; v_gene: TRBV7-2; j_gene: TRBJ1-5; CDR3nt: TGTGCCAGCAGCGTAGGGGGGGGCAATCAGCCCCAGCATTTT; CDR3aa: CASSVGGGNQPQHF
d_gene: -; len: 16; abundance: -; v_gene: TRBV21-1; j_gene: TRBJ1-5; CDR3nt: TGTGCCAGCAGTCCTAATCGGGACAGTGAGAATCAGCCCCAGCATTTT; CDR3aa: CASSPNRDSENQPQHF
d_gene: -; len: 14; abundance: -; v_gene: TRBV28; j_gene: TRBJ1-2; CDR3nt: TGTGCCAGCAGCTCCCCCGCAGGGTCCTATGGCTACACCTTC; CDR3aa: CASSSPAGSYGYTF
d_gene: -; len: 16; abundance: -; v_gene: TRBV6-2/TRBV6-3; j_gene: TRBJ2-2; CDR3nt: TGTGCCAGCAGTACAGACAGTGCCCTCGGCACCGGGGAGCTGTTTTTT; CDR3aa: CASSTDSALGTGELFF
d_gene: -; len: 13; abundance: -; v_gene: TRBV25-1; j_gene: TRBJ1-4; CDR3nt: TGTGCCAGCAGCCTTCACCACTCCCCTAAACTGTTTTTT; CDR3aa: CASSLHHSPKLFF
d_gene: TRBD1; len: 17; abundance: -; v_gene: TRBV19; j_gene: TRBJ1-5; CDR3nt: TGTGCCAGTAGTCCGCCCGGGGACAGCTATAGCAATCAGCCCCAGCATTTT; CDR3aa: CASSPPGDSYSNQPQHF
d_gene: TRBD1; len: 14; abundance: -; v_gene: TRBV6-5; j_gene: TRBJ1-5; CDR3nt: TGTGCCAGCAGTTACGACAGGGCCGCATGGCCCCAGCATTTT; CDR3aa: CASSYDRAAWPQHF
d_gene: TRBD2; len: 15; abundance: -; v_gene: TRBV6-5; j_gene: TRBJ2-2; CDR3nt: TGTGCCAGCAGGGGGGGGGAGCTCCGCGCCGGGGAGCTGTTTTTT; CDR3aa: CASRGGELRAGELFF
d_gene: TRBD2; len: 18; abundance: -; v_gene: TRBV5-4; j_gene: TRBJ2-1; CDR3nt: TGTGCCAGCAGCTTAGGAAATAGCGGGAGGCCCGTCGGAAATGAGCAGTTCTTC; CDR3aa: CASSLGNSGRPVGNEQFF
d_gene: TRBD2; len: 14; abundance: -; v_gene: TRBV27; j_gene: TRBJ2-4; CDR3nt: TGTGCCAGCAGCCTTGCTAGCGGCAAAAACATTCAGTACTTC; CDR3aa: CASSLASGKNIQYF
d_gene: TRBD1; len: 16; abundance: -; v_gene: TRBV24-1; j_gene: TRBJ2-3; CDR3nt: TGTGCCACCAGCAGTAGCCGGGACAGGGTGACAGATACGCAGTATTTT; CDR3aa: CATSSSRDRVTDTQYF
d_gene: TRBD1; len: 16; abundance: -; v_gene: TRBV7-2; j_gene: TRBJ2-2; CDR3nt: TGTGCCAGCAGCAACCGGGACAGGGCCTTCACCGGGGAGCTGTTTTTT; CDR3aa: CASSNRDRAFTGELFF
d_gene: TRBD2; len: 16; abundance: -; v_gene: TRBV10-3; j_gene: TRBJ2-1; CDR3nt: TGTGCCATCAGTATGGGACTAGCGGGGGCCTTGGGGGAGCAGTTCTTC; CDR3aa: CAISMGLAGALGEQFF
d_gene: TRBD2; len: 14; abundance: -; v_gene: TRBV6-2/TRBV6-3; j_gene: TRBJ2-5; CDR3nt: TGTGCCAGCAGTTACAGCGGGGCACAAGAGACCCAGTACTTC; CDR3aa: CASSYSGAQETQYF
d_gene: -; len: 15; abundance: -; v_gene: TRBV18; j_gene: TRBJ2-2; CDR3nt: TGTGCCAGCTCACCAGGTGGTACGGGCACCGGGGAGCTGTTTTTT; CDR3aa: CASSPGGTGTGELFF
d_gene: -; len: 15; abundance: -; v_gene: TRBV6-5; j_gene: TRBJ1-2; CDR3nt: TGTGCCAGCAGTTACACAGGGAAGGGGACCTATGGCTACACCTTC; CDR3aa: CASSYTGKGTYGYTF
d_gene: TRBD2; len: 17; abundance: once; v_gene: TRBV7-3; j_gene: TRBJ2-3; CDR3nt: TGTGCCAGCAGCTTATTGGGACTAGCGGTTAGCACAGATACGCAGTATTTT; CDR3aa: CASSLLGLAVSTDTQYF
d_gene: TRBD2; len: 16; abundance: -; v_gene: TRBV11-2; j_gene: TRBJ2-1; CDR3nt: TGTGCCAGCAGTACTCTAGCGGGGGGGGCCTACAATGAGCAGTTCTTC; CDR3aa: CASSTLAGGAYNEQFF
d_gene: -; len: 17; abundance: -; v_gene: TRBV7-3; j_gene: TRBJ2-3; CDR3nt: TGTGCCAGCAGCCGAAATCTAGCGGTGGGGGGGCCAAATACGCAGTATTTT; CDR3aa: CASSRNLAVGGPNTQYF
d_gene: TRBD1; len: 15; abundance: -; v_gene: TRBV28; j_gene: TRBJ2-1; CDR3nt: TGTGCCAGCAGTTTTGGGGACAGGGGGCGTCAGGAGCAGTTCTTC; CDR3aa: CASSFGDRGRQEQFF
d_gene: TRBD2; len: 13; abundance: -; v_gene: TRBV6-5; j_gene: TRBJ2-1; CDR3nt: TGTGCCAGCAGTTACGGGAGGGGCAATGAGCAGTTCTTC; CDR3aa: CASSYGRGNEQFF
d_gene: TRBD2; len: 14; abundance: -; v_gene: TRBV2; j_gene: TRBJ2-7; CDR3nt: TGTGCCAGCAGTGAAGCAATAGCGGGTTACGAGCAGTACTTC; CDR3aa: CASSEAIAGYEQYF
d_gene: TRBD1; len: 19; abundance: -; v_gene: TRBV19; j_gene: TRBJ2-5; CDR3nt: TGTGCCAGTAGTAGAGGAGGCCCGCCAGGGGGCCCTCGTAGGGAGACCCAGTACTTC; CDR3aa: CASSRGGPPGGPRRETQYF
d_gene: -; len: 13; abundance: -; v_gene: TRBV12-3/TRBV12-4; j_gene: TRBJ2-7; CDR3nt: TGTGCCAGCAGTTTTGGGCAGCCCTACGAGCAGTACTTC; CDR3aa: CASSFGQPYEQYF
d_gene: -; len: 14; abundance: -; v_gene: TRBV7-2; j_gene: TRBJ2-7; CDR3nt: TGTGCCAGCAGCCGGACAGCCAAGGCCTACGAGCAGTACTTC; CDR3aa: CASSRTAKAYEQYF
d_gene: TRBD1; len: 12; abundance: once; v_gene: TRBV28; j_gene: TRBJ1-2; CDR3nt: TGTGCCAGCAGATCAGGGGGGTCTGGCTACACCTTC; CDR3aa: CASRSGGSGYTF
d_gene: TRBD1; len: 12; abundance: -; v_gene: TRBV7-9; j_gene: TRBJ1-2; CDR3nt: TGTGCCAGCAGCCCAGGACAGGTCCGCTACACCTTC; CDR3aa: CASSPGQVRYTF
d_gene: TRBD1; len: 16; abundance: few; v_gene: TRBV19; j_gene: TRBJ1-2; CDR3nt: TGTGCCAGTAGTATTGTGGGACAGGGAGTTAGGAATGGCTACACCTTC; CDR3aa: CASSIVGQGVRNGYTF
d_gene: TRBD1; len: 17; abundance: -; v_gene: TRBV7-9; j_gene: TRBJ2-5; CDR3nt: TGTGCCAGCAGCTTACTTCGGGCGGGCAGGGGGCGAGAGACCCAGTACTTC; CDR3aa: CASSLLRAGRGRETQYF
d_gene: -; len: 13; abundance: -; v_gene: TRBV21-1; j_gene: TRBJ1-5; CDR3nt: TGTGCCAGCAGCCAGGGTAGCAATCAGCCCCAGCATTTT; CDR3aa: CASSQGSNQPQHF
d_gene: -; len: 15; abundance: -; v_gene: TRBV4-1; j_gene: TRBJ2-2; CDR3nt: TGCGCCAGCAGCCAAGAGCTAGCGCGGTCCGGGGAGCTGTTTTTT; CDR3aa: CASSQELARSGELFF
d_gene: TRBD2; len: 13; abundance: -; v_gene: TRBV7-9; j_gene: TRBJ2-3; CDR3nt: TGTGCCAGCAGCCCCACCGGGGGGGATACGCAGTATTTT; CDR3aa: CASSPTGGDTQYF